This T cell receptor (beta chain) was observed in a study of blood T cell repertoires in COVID-19. On the study more broadly: Acute and convalescent COVID-19 samples came from the United States, Italy and Spain. In each case, the material was cDNA or gDNA derived from T cells, B-cell-depleted T cells, or PBMCs.

Original processing notes: It was from reference gene primer amplification that nucleated cell counts were estimated. Sequencing used immunoSEQ multiplex PCR; TCRdb keeps in-frame clones, though not all of them. V and J calls and clone size are as listed in that table; D and trimming were resolved from the DNA. This sample yields some 300,000 clones, of which around 87% are seen a single time; over 1% belongs to the top ten. This clone occurred once. This CDR3 has 14 amino acids. Germline V CDR1 and CDR2: MNHEY, SVGEGT. After removal of 6 bases from V and 1 base from J, the junction contained 6 bases not matched to a gene.

The sequenced sample was peripheral blood. The chain couples TRBV6-2 or TRBV6-3 to TRBJ2-7; TRBD1 agrees at 7 bases. The receptor was isolated from a man between 65 and 85 years old with acute or convalescent COVID-19. The CDR3 reads CASSWDRLSYEQYF. In DNA form, the CDR3 reads TGTGCCAGCAGCTGGGACAGATTATCCTACGAGCAGTACTTC.